In this sample, the clone carrying this TCR beta chain turned up many times. TCRdb passed the 5' RACE reads through MiXCR, listing each CDR3 protein once. The sample shows over 150,000 distinct CDR3 sequences, about 7% of them seen only once. This specimen comes from a study of T cells after yellow fever vaccination. V was pared by 0 bases and J by 9 bases, with 6 bases of the junction left unmatched. Germline assignment: CDR1 LGHDT and CDR2 YNNKEL (reference sequence). There are 15 residues in the CDR3. This receptor was obtained from a man younger than 30 who received the YFV17D yellow fever vaccine. The material sequenced was CD4+ T cells sorted from PBMCs, taken 5 to 6 days after the first yellow fever vaccination. The chain couples TRBV3-1 to TRBJ2-2; 8 bases match TRBD1. CDR3: CASSQDPGQGRELFF. The DNA of the CDR3 is TGTGCCAGCAGCCAAGATCCCGGACAGGGCAGGGAGCTGTTTTTT.